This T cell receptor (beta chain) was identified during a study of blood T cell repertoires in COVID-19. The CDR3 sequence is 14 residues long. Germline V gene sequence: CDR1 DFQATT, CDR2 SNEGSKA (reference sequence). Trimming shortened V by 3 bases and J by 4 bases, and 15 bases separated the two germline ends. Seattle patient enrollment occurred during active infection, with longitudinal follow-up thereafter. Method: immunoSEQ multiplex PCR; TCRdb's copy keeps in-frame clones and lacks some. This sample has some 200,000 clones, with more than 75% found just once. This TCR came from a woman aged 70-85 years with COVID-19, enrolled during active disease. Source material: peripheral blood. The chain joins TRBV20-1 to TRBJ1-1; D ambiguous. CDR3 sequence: CSASNRLGGTEAFF. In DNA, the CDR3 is TGCAGTGCTAGTAATCGTTTGGGAGGCACTGAAGCTTTCTTT.